Each of the 7 T cell receptor beta chains below was sequenced from the same sample in a study of blood T cell repertoires in COVID-19. Here immunoSEQ multiplex PCR was the method, and the copy in TCRdb shows in-frame clones only, minus some. The data contain about 120,000 clones, 75% to 90% of them singletons. Sequencing was carried out using peripheral blood. Source of these receptors: an older woman with acute or convalescent COVID-19.

V usage is TRBV4-1 and J usage is TRBJ1-3; possibly TRBD1 for D (6 bases). This CDR3 is built from 15 residues. Trimming stripped 0 bases from V and 2 bases from J, with 8 bases between. The V gene's germline CDR1 is MGHRA and CDR2 YSYEKL. CDR3 loop: CASSQDQGPGNTIYF. CDR3 nucleotides: TGCGCCAGCAGCCAAGATCAGGGGCCTGGAAACACCATATATTTT.

This clone was counted a single time. The chain combines TRBV4-1 with TRBJ1-2, with 9 bases lining up with TRBD1. With V trimmed by 0 bases and J by 7 bases, 9 bases remained unmatched. This CDR3 has 16 residues. Germline CDR1 MGHRA, CDR2 YSYEKL. The CDR3 is CASSQEGQGRLFGYTF. The CDR3 DNA reads as TGCGCCAGCAGCCAAGAGGGACAGGGACGCCTCTTTGGCTACACCTTC.

This chain connects TRBV13 to TRBJ1-3; D gene uncertain. Per germline, CDR1 PRHDT and CDR2 FYEKMQ (reference sequence). The CDR3 covers 12 residues. Trimming took 8 bases from V and 5 from J, leaving 10 bases between them. CDR3 loop: CASRGSRNTIYF. The CDR3 DNA reads TGTGCCAGCCGGGGTAGTCGAAACACCATATATTTT. The full variable domain, with the rest looked up from reference TRBV13 and TRBJ1-3, is AAGVIQSPRHLIKEKRETATLKCYPIPRHDTVYWYQQGPGQDPQFLISFYEKMQSDKGSIPDRFSAQQFSDYHSELNMSSLELGDSALYFCASRGSRNTIYFGEGSWLTVV.

This chain joins TRBV5-1 and TRBJ1-1; 8 nucleotides line up with TRBD1. The CDR3 is made up of 16 amino acids. Trimming took 2 bases from V and 6 from J; bases not matched to a gene: 12. Germline V lookup: CDR1 SGHRS, CDR2 YFSETQ. The CDR3 DNA is TGCGCCAGCAGCTTCACCGGGACAGGTCTGCTCGCTGAAGCTTTCTTT. As protein: CASSFTGTGLLAEAFF.

The rearrangement joins TRBV7-6 to TRBJ2-1, with 9 bases matching TRBD1. The length of the CDR3 is 16 residues. Germline assignment: CDR1 SGHVS and CDR2 FNYEAQ. With V trimmed by 4 bases and J by 7 bases, 11 bases remained unmatched. The CDR3 sequence is CASSSGRNRGRNEQFF. For the CDR3, the DNA is TGTGCCAGCAGCTCGGGCCGGAACAGGGGGCGAAATGAGCAGTTCTTC.

This clone was observed a single time. The rearrangement links TRBV5-1 to TRBJ1-1; 9 bases are shared with TRBD1. Losses at the gene ends were 4 bases for V and 1 base for J; bases not matched to a gene: 2. This CDR3 has 14 residues. CDR1 and CDR2 (germline): SGHRS, YFSETQ. CDR3 DNA: TGCGCCAGCAGCGTGGGACAGGGGAACACTGAAGCTTTCTTT. This encodes CASSVGQGNTEAFF.

The chain recombines TRBV19 with TRBJ1-2; D gene uncertain. V lost 4 bases, J lost 0 bases, and 18 bases lay in between. This CDR3 is 17 amino acids long. CDR1 is LNHDA, CDR2 SQIVND, per germline (reference sequence). The chain's CDR3 is CASSTLTARHSNYGYTF. CDR3 nucleotides: TGTGCCAGTAGTACTCTTACAGCCCGACATTCTAACTATGGCTACACCTTC.